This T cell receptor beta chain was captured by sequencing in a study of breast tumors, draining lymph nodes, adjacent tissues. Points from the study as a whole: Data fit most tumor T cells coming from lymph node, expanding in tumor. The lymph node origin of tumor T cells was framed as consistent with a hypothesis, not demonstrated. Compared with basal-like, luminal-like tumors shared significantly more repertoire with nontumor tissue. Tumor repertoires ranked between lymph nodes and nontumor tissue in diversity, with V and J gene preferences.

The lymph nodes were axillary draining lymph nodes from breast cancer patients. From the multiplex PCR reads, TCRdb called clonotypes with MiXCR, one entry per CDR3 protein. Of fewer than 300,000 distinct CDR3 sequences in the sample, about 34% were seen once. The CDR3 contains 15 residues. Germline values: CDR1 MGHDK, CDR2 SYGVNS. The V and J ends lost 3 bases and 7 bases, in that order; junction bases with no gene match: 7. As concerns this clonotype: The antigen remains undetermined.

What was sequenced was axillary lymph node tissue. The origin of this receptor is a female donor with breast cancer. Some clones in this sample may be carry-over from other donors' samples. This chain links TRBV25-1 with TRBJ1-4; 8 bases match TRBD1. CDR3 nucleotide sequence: TGTGCCAGCAGTGATCTGAGGACAGGGATTGAAAAACTGTTTTTT. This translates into CASSDLRTGIEKLFF.